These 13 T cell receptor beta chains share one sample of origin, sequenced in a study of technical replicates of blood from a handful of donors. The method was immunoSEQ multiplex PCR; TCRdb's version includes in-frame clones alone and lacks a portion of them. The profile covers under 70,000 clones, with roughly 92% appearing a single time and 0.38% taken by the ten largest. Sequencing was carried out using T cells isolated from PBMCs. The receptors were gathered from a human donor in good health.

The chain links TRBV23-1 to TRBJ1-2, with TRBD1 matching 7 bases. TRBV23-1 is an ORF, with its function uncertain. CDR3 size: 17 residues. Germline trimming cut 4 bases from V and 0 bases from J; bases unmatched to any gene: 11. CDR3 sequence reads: CASSPTFGQEANYGYTF. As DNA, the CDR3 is TGCGCCAGCAGTCCGACCTTTGGACAGGAAGCTAACTATGGCTACACCTTC.

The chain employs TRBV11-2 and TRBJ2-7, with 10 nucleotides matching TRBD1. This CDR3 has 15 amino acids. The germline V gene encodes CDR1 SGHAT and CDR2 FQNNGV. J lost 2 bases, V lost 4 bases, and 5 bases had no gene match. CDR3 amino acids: CASSSGTGVPYEQYF. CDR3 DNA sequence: TGTGCCAGCAGCTCCGGGACAGGGGTCCCCTACGAGCAGTACTTC.

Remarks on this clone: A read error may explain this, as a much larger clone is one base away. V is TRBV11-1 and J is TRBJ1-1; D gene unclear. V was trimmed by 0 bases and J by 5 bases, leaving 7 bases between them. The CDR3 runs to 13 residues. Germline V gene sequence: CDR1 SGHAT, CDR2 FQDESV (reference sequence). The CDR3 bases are TGTGCCAGCAGCTTAGCAGGAGGGACTGAAGCTTTCTTT. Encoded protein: CASSLAGGTEAFF.

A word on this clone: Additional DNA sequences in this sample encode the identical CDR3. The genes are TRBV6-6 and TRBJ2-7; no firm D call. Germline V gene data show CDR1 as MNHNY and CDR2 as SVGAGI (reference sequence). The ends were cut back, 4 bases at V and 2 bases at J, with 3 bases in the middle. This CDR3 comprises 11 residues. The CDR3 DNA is TGTGCCAGCAGTTCTACCTACGAGCAGTACTTC. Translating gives CASSSTYEQYF.

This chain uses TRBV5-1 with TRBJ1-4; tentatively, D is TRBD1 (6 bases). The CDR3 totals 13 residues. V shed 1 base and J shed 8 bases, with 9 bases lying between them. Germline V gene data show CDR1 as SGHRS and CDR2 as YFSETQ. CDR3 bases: TGCGCCAGCAGCTTGCCCCAGGGGGAAAAACTGTTTTTT. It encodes CASSLPQGEKLFF.

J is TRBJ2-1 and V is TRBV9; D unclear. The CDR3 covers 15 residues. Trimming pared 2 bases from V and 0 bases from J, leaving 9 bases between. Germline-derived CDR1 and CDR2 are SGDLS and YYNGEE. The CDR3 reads CASSVYGSSYNEQFF. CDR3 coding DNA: TGTGCCAGCAGCGTGTATGGTAGCTCCTACAATGAGCAGTTCTTC.

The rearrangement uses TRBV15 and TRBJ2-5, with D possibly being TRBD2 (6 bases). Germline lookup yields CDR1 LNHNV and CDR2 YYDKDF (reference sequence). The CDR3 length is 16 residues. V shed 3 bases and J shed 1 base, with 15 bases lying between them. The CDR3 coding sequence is TGTGCCACCAGCAGCCCAGATAGCGGTATCCAAGAGACCCAGTACTTC. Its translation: CATSSPDSGIQETQYF.

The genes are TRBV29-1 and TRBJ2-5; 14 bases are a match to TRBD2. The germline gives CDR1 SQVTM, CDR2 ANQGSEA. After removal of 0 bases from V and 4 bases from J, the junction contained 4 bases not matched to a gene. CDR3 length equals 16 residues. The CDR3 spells CSVEDRGTSGRETQYF. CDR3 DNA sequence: TGCAGCGTTGAAGATAGAGGGACTAGCGGGAGAGAGACCCAGTACTTC.

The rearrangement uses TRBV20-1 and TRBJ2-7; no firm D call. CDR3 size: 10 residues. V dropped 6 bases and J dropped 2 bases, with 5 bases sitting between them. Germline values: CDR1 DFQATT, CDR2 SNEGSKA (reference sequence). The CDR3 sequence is CSAAAYEQYF. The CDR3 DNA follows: TGCAGTGCGGCTGCCTACGAGCAGTACTTC.

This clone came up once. The chain's CDR3 is CATSRNQNYGYTF. CDR3 nucleotide sequence: TGTGCCACCAGCAGAAATCAGAACTATGGCTACACCTTC. The rearrangement links TRBV15 to TRBJ1-2; D remains unclear. The V end was cut by 2 bases, the J end by 2 bases, with 6 bases between. The V gene's germline CDR1 is LNHNV and CDR2 YYDKDF (reference sequence). This CDR3 spans 13 amino acids.

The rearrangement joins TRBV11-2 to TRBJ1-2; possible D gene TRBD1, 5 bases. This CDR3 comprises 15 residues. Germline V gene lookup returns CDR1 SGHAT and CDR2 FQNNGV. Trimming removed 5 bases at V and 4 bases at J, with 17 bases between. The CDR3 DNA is TGTGCCAGCAGCCCCCCAGGGCCCCCGGGCTATGGCTACACCTTC. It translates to CASSPPGPPGYGYTF.

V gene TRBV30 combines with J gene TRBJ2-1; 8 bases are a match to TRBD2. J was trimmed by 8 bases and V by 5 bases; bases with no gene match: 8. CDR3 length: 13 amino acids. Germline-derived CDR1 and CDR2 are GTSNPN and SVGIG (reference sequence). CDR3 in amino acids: CAWGNGRGDEQFF. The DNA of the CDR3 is TGTGCCTGGGGAAACGGGAGGGGTGATGAGCAGTTCTTC.

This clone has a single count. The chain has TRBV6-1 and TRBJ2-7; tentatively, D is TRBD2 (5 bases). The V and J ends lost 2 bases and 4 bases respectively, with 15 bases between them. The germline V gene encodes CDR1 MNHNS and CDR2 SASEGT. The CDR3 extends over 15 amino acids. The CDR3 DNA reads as TGTGCCAGCAGTGAATCGGCGGGCTTGTATTACGAGCAGTACTTC. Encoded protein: CASSESAGLYYEQYF.